This T cell receptor beta chain emerged from a study of T-cell memory formation after mild COVID-19. The trim removed 5 bases at V and 4 bases at J, leaving 11 bases unmatched. The V gene's germline CDR1 is DFQATT and CDR2 SNEGSKA (reference sequence). The CDR3 runs to 16 residues. TCRdb analysed the 5' RACE reads with MiXCR anew, one entry per CDR3 protein. The sample has about 560,000 distinct CDR3 sequences, about 20% seen once. This chain links TRBV20-1 with TRBJ2-1; 10 positions match TRBD2. The sample was PBMCs or a T cell subset sorted from them (not recorded which). The TCR sequence derives from an adult woman who had mild COVID-19 (a few samples of this study predate the infection). Cell type and time point are not known. CDR3 bases: TGCAGTGCTTTTACAGCGGGGGGGATATATTACAATGAGCAGTTCTTC. The encoded protein is CSAFTAGGIYYNEQFF.